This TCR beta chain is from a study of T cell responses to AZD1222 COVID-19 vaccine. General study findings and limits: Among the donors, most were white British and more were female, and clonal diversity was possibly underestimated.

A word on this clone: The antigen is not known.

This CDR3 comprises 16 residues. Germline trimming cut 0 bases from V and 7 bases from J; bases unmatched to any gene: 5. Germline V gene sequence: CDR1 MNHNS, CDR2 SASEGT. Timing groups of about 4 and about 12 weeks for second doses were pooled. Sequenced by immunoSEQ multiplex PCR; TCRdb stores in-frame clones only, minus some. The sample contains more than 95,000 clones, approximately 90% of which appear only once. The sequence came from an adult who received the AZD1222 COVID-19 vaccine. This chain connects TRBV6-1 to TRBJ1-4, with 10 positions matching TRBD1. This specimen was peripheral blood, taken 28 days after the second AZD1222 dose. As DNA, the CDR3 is TGTGCCAGCAGTGAAGCGTGGGGACAGGGGCTTGAAAAACTGTTTTTT. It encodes CASSEAWGQGLEKLFF.